This T cell receptor beta chain comes out of a study of cytomegalovirus exposure and HLA in healthy donors. In the case of this clone: Its antigen is as yet unknown.

With 60 Vbeta and 13 Jbeta primers, the PCR was carried out. Method: immunoSEQ multiplex PCR; TCRdb's copy keeps in-frame clones and lacks some. This repertoire includes about 120,000 clones. CDR1 is MNHEY, CDR2 SVGAGI, per germline. After removal of 4 bases from V and 7 bases from J, the junction contained 8 bases not matched to a gene. The CDR3 contains 15 residues. Broader study findings: The authors enumerated over 150 TCR beta chains as linked to cytomegalovirus. Equally common other TCR beta chains were less clonally expanded than HLA-associated ones, a later analysis found. Highly shared variants forming one cluster were likely a sequencing artifact. As immune exposure information, only CMV serostatus was available.

The source of this sequence is a woman between 40 and 50 years old in good health and CMV-seropositive. The rearrangement uses TRBV6-5 and TRBJ2-1; TRBD2 matches at 9 bases. Material: PBMCs. The CDR3 reads CASSFGTSHVNEQFF. CDR3 DNA sequence: TGTGCCAGCAGTTTCGGGACTAGCCACGTGAATGAGCAGTTCTTC.